Each of the 2 T cell receptor beta chains below was sequenced from the same sample in a study of T cells expressing NK-cell markers. TCRdb reprocessed the 5' RACE reads and stores each CDR3 protein as one record, lacking DNA. The sample's table shows some 440,000 distinct CDR3 sequences. The sequenced sample was blood T cells: a sorted CD56 or NKG2C T cell subset, CD4+ or CD8+ T cells, or bulk PBMC T cells (not recorded which). These receptors originate from a woman in her forties or fifties in good health.

The rearrangement uses TRBV7-9 and TRBJ2-6; the D gene TCRdb calls, TRBD2, cannot be checked with no DNA. Germline V gene data show CDR1 as SEHNR and CDR2 as FQNEAQ (reference sequence). The CDR3 sequence is 19 residues long. The CDR3: CASSFRGLAGSSGANVLTF.

The chain links TRBV10-2 to TRBJ2-3. Germline V gives CDR1 WSHSY, CDR2 SAAADI. The CDR3 runs 17 residues. CDR3 amino acids: CASSESRFGPSTDTQYF.